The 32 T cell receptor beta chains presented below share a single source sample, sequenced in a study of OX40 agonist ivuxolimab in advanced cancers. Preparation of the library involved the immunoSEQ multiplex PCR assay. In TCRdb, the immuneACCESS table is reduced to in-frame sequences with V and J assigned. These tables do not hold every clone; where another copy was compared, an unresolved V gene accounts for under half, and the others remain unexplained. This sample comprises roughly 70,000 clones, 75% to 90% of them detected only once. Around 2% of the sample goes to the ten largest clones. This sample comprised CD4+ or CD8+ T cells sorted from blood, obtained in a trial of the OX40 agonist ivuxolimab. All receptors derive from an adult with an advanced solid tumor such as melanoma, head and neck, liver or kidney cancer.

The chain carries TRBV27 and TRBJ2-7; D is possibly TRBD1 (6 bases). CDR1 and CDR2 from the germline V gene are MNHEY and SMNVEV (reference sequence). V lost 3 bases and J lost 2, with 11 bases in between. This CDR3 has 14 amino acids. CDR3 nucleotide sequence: TGTGCCAGCAGTTTTACCCGGACAGCCTACGAGCAGTACTTC. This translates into CASSFTRTAYEQYF.

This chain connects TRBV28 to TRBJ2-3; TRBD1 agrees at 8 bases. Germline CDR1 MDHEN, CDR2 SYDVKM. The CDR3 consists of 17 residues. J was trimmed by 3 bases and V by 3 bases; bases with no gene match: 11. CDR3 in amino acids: CASSFNPQGERTDTQYF. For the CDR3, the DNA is TGTGCCAGCAGTTTCAATCCACAGGGGGAGAGGACAGATACGCAGTATTTT.

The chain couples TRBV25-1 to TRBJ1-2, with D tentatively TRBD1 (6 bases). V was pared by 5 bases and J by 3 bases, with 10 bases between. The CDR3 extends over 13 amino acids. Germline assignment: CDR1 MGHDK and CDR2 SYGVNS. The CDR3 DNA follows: TGTGCCAGCAGTCGGTCAGGGGACTATGGCTACACCTTC. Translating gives CASSRSGDYGYTF.

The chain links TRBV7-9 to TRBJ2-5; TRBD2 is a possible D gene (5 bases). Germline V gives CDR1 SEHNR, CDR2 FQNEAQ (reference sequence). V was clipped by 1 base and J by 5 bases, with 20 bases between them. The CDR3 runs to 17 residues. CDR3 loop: CASSLGGWAVDSETQYF. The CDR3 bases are TGTGCCAGCAGCTTAGGTGGGTGGGCAGTGGACTCGGAGACCCAGTACTTC.

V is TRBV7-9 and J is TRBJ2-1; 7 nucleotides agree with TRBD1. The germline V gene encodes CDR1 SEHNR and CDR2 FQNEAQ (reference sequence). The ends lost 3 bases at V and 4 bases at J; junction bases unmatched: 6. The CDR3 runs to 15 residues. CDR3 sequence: CASSFTMGQYNEQFF. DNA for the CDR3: TGTGCCAGCAGCTTCACCATGGGACAGTACAATGAGCAGTTCTTC.

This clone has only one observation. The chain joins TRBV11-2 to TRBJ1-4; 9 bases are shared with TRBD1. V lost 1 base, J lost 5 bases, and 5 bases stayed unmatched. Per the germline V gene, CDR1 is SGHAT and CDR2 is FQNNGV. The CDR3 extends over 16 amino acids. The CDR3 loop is CASSLVPTGGNEKLFF. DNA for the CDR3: TGTGCCAGCAGCTTAGTCCCGACAGGGGGGAATGAAAAACTGTTTTTT. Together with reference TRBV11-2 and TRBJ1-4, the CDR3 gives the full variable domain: EAGVAQSPRYKIIEKRQSVAFWCNPISGHATLYWYQQILGQGPKLLIQFQNNGVVDDSQLPKDRFSAERLKGVDSTLKIQPAKLEDSAVYLCASSLVPTGGNEKLFFGSGTQLSVL.

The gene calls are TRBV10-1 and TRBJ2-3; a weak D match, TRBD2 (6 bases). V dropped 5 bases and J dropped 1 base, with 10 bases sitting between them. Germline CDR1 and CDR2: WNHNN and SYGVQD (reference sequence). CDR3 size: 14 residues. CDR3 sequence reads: CASSTREGTDTQYF. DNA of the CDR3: TGCGCCAGCAGTACCAGGGAGGGCACAGATACGCAGTATTTT.

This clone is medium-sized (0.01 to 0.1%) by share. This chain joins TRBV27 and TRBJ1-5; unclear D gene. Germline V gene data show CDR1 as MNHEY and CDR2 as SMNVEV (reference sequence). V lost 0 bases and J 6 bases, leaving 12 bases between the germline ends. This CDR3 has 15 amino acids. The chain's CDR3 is CASSLSFLGTQPQHF. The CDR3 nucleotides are TGTGCCAGCAGTTTATCGTTTCTGGGTACTCAGCCCCAGCATTTT.

CDR3 residues: CASSLVGGEQYF. The CDR3 nucleotides are TGCGCCAGCAGCTTGGTAGGGGGCGAGCAGTACTTC. V gene TRBV5-1 combines with J gene TRBJ2-7; TRBD1 is a possible D gene (6 bases). Trimming left V 0 bases short and J 6 bases short, with 7 bases between. Germline lookup yields CDR1 SGHRS and CDR2 YFSETQ. The CDR3 runs to 12 residues.

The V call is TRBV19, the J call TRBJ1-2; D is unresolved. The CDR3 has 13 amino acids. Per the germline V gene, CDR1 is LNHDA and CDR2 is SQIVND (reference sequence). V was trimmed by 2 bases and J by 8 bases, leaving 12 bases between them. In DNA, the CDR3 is TGTGCCAGTAGTATAACGGGTCTCCAAGGCTACACCTTC. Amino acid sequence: CASSITGLQGYTF.

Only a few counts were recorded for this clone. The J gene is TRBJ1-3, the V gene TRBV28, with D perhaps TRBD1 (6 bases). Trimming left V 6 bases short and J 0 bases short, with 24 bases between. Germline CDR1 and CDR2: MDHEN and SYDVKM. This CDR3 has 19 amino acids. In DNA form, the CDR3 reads TGTGCCAGCAGCTTTCCTACCGGGACAACGCAACACTCTGGAAACACCATATATTTT. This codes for CASSFPTGTTQHSGNTIYF.

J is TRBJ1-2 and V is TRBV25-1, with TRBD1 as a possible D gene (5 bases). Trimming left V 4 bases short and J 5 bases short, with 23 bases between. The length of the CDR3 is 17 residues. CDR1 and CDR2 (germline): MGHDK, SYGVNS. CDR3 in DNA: TGTGCCAGCAGTGGGGGAGGGGCAGCCTATCTCGGGTATGGCTACACCTTC. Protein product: CASSGGGAAYLGYGYTF.

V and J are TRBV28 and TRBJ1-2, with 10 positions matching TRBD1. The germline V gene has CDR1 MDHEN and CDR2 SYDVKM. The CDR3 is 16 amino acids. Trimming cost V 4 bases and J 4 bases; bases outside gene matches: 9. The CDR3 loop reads CASSSPGQGFSYGYTF. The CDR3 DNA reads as TGTGCCAGCAGTTCACCGGGACAGGGGTTTTCCTATGGCTACACCTTC.

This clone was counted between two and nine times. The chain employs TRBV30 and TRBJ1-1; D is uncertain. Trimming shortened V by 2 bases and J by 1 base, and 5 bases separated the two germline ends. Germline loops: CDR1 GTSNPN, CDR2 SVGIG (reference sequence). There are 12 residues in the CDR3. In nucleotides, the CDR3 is TGTGCCTGGAGTCCGGGGAACACTGAAGCTTTCTTT. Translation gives CAWSPGNTEAFF. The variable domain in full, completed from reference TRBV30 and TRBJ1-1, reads SQTIHQWPATLVQPVGSPLSLECTVEGTSNPNLYWYRQAAGRGLQLLFYSVGIGQISSEVPQNLSASRPQDRQFILSSKKLLLSDSGFYLCAWSPGNTEAFFGQGTRLTVV.

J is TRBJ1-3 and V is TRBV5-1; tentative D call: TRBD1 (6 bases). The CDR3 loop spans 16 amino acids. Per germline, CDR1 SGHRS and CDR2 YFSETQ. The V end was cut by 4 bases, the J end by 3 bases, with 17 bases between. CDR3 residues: CASSGGTTGVGNTIYF. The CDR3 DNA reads TGCGCCAGCAGCGGCGGGACAACTGGGGTTGGAAACACCATATATTTT.

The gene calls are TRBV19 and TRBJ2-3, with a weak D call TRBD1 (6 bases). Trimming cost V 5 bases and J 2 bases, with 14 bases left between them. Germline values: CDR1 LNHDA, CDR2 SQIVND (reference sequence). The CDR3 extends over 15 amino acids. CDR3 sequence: CASSARTAYTDTQYF. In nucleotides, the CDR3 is TGTGCCAGTAGTGCACGGACAGCATACACAGATACGCAGTATTTT.

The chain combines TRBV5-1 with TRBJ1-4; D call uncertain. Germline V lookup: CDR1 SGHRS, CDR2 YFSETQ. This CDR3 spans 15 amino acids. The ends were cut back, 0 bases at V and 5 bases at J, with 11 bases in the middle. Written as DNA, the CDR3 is TGCGCCAGCAGCTTGGATGGCCGGACGAATGAAAAACTGTTTTTT. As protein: CASSLDGRTNEKLFF. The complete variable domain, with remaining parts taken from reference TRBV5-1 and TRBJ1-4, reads KAGVTQTPRYLIKTRGQQVTLSCSPISGHRSVSWYQQTPGQGLQFLFEYFSETQRNKGNFPGRFSGRQFSNSRSEMNVSTLELGDSALYLCASSLDGRTNEKLFFGSGTQLSVL.

CDR3 coding DNA: TGTGCCAGTACCCAAAGGGACAGGGAAGGCTACGAGCAGTACTTC. It translates to CASTQRDREGYEQYF. The chain is built from TRBV19 and TRBJ2-7; 9 bases match TRBD1. Germline V lookup: CDR1 LNHDA, CDR2 SQIVND (reference sequence). The CDR3 contains 15 residues. The ends lost 7 bases at V and 3 bases at J; junction bases unmatched: 10.

The CDR3 DNA reads as TGTGCCAGCAGACCGGGACTAGGCTACAATGAGCAGTTCTTC. This gives the protein CASRPGLGYNEQFF. The chain couples TRBV2 to TRBJ2-1; 8 positions match TRBD2. J lost 3 bases, V lost 6 bases, and 4 bases had no gene match. This CDR3 is built from 14 residues. Germline values: CDR1 SNHLY, CDR2 FYNNEI.

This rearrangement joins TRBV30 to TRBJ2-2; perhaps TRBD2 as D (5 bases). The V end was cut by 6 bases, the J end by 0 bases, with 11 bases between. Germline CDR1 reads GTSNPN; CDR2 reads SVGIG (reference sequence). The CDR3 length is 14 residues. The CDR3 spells CACKDSTNTGELFF. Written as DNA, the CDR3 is TGTGCCTGCAAGGACTCTACGAACACCGGGGAGCTGTTTTTT.

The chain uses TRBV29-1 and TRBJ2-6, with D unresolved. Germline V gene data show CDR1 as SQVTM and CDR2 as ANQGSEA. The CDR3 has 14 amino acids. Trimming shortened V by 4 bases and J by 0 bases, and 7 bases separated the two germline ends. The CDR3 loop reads CSVGGSSGANVLTF. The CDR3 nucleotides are TGCAGCGTTGGCGGCTCCTCTGGGGCCAACGTCCTGACTTTC.

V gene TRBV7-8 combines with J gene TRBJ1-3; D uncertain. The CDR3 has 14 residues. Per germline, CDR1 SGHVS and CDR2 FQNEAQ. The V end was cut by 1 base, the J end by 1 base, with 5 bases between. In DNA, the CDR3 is TGTGCCAGCAGCTTAGTAACATCTGGAAACACCATATATTTT. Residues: CASSLVTSGNTIYF. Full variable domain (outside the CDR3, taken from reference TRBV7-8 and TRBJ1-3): GAGVSQSPRYKVAKRGQDVALRCDPISGHVSLFWYQQALGQGPEFLTYFQNEAQLDKSGLPSDRFFAERPEGSVSTLKIQRTQQEDSAVYLCASSLVTSGNTIYFGEGSWLTVV.

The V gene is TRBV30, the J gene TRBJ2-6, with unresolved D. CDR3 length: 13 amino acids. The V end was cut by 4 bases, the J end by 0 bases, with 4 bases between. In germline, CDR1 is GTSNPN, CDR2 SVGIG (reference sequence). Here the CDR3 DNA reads TGTGCCTGGACCTTCTCTGGGGCCAACGTCCTGACTTTC. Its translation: CAWTFSGANVLTF.

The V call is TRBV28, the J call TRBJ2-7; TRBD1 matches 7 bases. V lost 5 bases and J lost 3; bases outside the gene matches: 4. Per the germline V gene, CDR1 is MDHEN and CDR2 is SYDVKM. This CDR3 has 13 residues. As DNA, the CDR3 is TGTGCCAGCAGTAGGGACAGTAACTACGAGCAGTACTTC. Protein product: CASSRDSNYEQYF.

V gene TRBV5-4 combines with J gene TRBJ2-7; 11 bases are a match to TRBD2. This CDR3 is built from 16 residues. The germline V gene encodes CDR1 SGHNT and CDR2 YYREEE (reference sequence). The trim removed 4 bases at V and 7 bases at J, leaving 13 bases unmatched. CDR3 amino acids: CASSTGLADVLEEQYF. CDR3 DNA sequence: TGTGCCAGCAGCACGGGACTAGCGGATGTTCTTGAGGAGCAGTACTTC.

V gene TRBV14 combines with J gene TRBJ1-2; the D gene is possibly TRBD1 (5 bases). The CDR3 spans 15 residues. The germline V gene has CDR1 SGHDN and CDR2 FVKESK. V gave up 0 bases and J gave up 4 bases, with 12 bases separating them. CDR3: CASSQDARGGYGYTF. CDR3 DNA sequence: TGTGCCAGCAGCCAAGATGCCCGGGGCGGCTATGGCTACACCTTC.

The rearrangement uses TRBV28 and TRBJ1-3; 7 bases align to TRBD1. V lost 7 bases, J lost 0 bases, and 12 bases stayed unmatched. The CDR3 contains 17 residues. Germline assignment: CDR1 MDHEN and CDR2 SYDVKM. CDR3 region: CASTPGQLGASGNTIYF. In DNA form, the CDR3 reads TGTGCCAGCACCCCGGGACAGTTGGGTGCCTCTGGAAACACCATATATTTT.

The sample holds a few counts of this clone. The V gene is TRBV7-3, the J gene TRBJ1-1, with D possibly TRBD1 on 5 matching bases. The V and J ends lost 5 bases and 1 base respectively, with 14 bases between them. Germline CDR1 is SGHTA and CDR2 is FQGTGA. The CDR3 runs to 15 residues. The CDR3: CASSAGGGTNTEAFF. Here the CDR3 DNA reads TGTGCCAGCAGCGCAGGCGGGGGGACGAACACTGAAGCTTTCTTT.

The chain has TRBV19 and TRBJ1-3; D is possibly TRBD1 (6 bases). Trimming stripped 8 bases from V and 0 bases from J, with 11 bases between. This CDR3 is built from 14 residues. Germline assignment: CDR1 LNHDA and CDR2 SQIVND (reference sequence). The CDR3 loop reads CASVRGGSGNTIYF. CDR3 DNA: TGTGCCAGTGTTCGAGGGGGCTCTGGAAACACCATATATTTT.

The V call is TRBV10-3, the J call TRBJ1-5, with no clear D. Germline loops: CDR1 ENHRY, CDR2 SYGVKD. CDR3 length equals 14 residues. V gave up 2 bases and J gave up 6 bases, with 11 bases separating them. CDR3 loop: CAISEGYGVQPQHF. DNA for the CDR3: TGTGCCATCAGTGAGGGGTACGGGGTTCAGCCCCAGCATTTT.

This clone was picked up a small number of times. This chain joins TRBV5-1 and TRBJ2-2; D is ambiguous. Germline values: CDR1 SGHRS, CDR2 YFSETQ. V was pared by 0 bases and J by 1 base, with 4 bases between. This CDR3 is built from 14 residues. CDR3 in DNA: TGCGCCAGCAGCTTGGACAGGAACACCGGGGAGCTGTTTTTT. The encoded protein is CASSLDRNTGELFF.

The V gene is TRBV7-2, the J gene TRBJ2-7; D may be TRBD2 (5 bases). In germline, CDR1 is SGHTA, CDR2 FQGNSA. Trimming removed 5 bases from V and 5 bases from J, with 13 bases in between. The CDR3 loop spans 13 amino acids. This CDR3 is CASSPSERHEQYF. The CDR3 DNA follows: TGTGCCAGCAGCCCCTCGGAGCGGCACGAGCAGTACTTC.